This T cell receptor beta chain was observed in a study of cytomegalovirus exposure and HLA in healthy donors. The CDR3 has 15 residues. Germline V gene sequence: CDR1 MGHDK, CDR2 SYGVNS. V shed 2 bases and J 7 bases; nucleotides not matched to a gene: 5. The PCR had 60 Vbeta and 13 Jbeta primers. The assay was immunoSEQ multiplex PCR, and TCRdb's table has in-frame clones only and misses some. This table lists about 190,000 clones. This TCR came from a man in his thirties or forties in good health and CMV-seronegative. The sample comprised PBMCs. This chain joins TRBV25-1 and TRBJ2-2, with 9 nucleotides matching TRBD1. CDR3 coding DNA: TGTGCCAGCAGTGAACGACAGGGGGTCAGCGGGGAGCTGTTTTTT. Its protein product is CASSERQGVSGELFF.